The rows below give T cell receptor beta chains drawn from one sample of a study of blood T cell repertoires in COVID-19. Some clones are missing from TCRdb's copy, which holds only in-frame ones; the method was immunoSEQ multiplex PCR. The repertoire holds under 450,000 clones, with 75% to 90% as singletons. The sequenced material came from PBMCs or T cells enriched from blood (not recorded which). The receptors come from a woman in her fifties or sixties who had recovered from COVID-19. Both conserved end residues are part of each CDR3. The order of the fields is clone size, J gene, V gene, D gene, CDR3 DNA, CDR3 protein. A D gene is named only where the DNA matches it firmly. Some rows mark clone size as missing; the rest say once, few, many or name a class of expanded clone.

NA TRBJ1-1 TRBV5-6 NA TGTGCCAGCAGCTGGGGCCGCGCCACTGAAGCTTTCTTT CASSWGRATEAFF
few TRBJ2-1 TRBV4-3 TRBD2 TGCGCCAGCAGCCGACAAGCGGGAGGGCCGGATGAGCAGTTCTTC CASSRQAGGPDEQFF
few TRBJ1-1 TRBV7-3 NA TGTGCCAGCAGCTTGGGGTACGGGGAGGGGGACACTGAAGCTTTCTTT CASSLGYGEGDTEAFF
few TRBJ1-5 TRBV7-9 NA TGTGCCAGCAGCTTAGGCGCATCGGGCAATCAGCCCCAGCATTTT CASSLGASGNQPQHF
NA TRBJ2-2 TRBV27 NA TGTGCCAGCAGTTTATCGGTCGGGGTTGGGGAGCTGTTTTTT CASSLSVGVGELFF
NA TRBJ1-1 TRBV5-5 NA TGTGCCAGCAGCCCCAGGCCGCCCGGAGGGAACACTGAAGCTTTCTTT CASSPRPPGGNTEAFF
NA TRBJ1-1 TRBV19 NA TGTGCCAGTAGTATGGCAGGGTTGAACACTGAAGCTTTCTTT CASSMAGLNTEAFF
NA TRBJ2-1 TRBV7-9 NA TGTGCCAGCAGCCCGAGTAATGAGCAGTTCTTC CASSPSNEQFF
once TRBJ2-5 TRBV7-6 NA TGTGCCAGCAGCTTAGCTTCACGCAGACAAGAGACCCAGTACTTC CASSLASRRQETQYF
NA TRBJ1-2 TRBV16 NA TGTGCCAGCAGCCACTCTGCGACTCCTCAGGGATACAACTATGGCTACACCTTC CASSHSATPQGYNYGYTF
NA TRBJ2-5 TRBV9 NA TGTGCCAGCAGCCCCCTGAGCGCTAGCGCCCAGGAGACCCAGTACTTC CASSPLSASAQETQYF
NA TRBJ2-1 TRBV5-1 TRBD2 TGCGCCAGCAGCTGGCCGGGTGGCGGGAGCCTACTAAGAAACAATGAGCAGTTCTTC CASSWPGGGSLLRNNEQFF
NA TRBJ2-5 TRBV18 NA TGTGCCAGCTCACCATTGGAGACCCCCCGAGGGACCCAGTACTTC CASSPLETPRGTQYF
NA TRBJ2-3 TRBV10-3 TRBD2 TGTGCCATCAGTGACCCGGGACTAGCGGGGGCCAGCACAGATACGCAGTATTTT CAISDPGLAGASTDTQYF
NA TRBJ1-5 TRBV19 NA TGTGCCAGTAGTATTAAAGGGGCCCGCCAGCATTTT CASSIKGARQHF
NA TRBJ2-3 TRBV4-1 NA TGCGCCAGCAGCAAGGACAGCCGAGGAGATACGCAGTATTTT CASSKDSRGDTQYF
NA TRBJ2-1 TRBV7-9 TRBD1 TGTGCCAGCATCGGGACAGGGGATAGCAATGAGCAGTTCTTC CASIGTGDSNEQFF
NA TRBJ2-5 TRBV5-1 TRBD1 TGCGCCAGCGCTGTTGGGACAGTCCAAGAGACCCAGTACTTC CASAVGTVQETQYF
NA TRBJ2-2 TRBV4-1 NA TGCGCCAGCAGCCCAGGCTTCGGGGAGCTGTTTTTT CASSPGFGELFF
once TRBJ1-2 TRBV30 TRBD1 TGTGCCTGGAGTCCGGACAGGGTGTTTAATGGCTACACCTTC CAWSPDRVFNGYTF
NA TRBJ2-7 TRBV12-3/TRBV12-4 NA TGTGCCAGCAGTTTTGTCTTCGGGGACGAGCAGTACTTC CASSFVFGDEQYF
NA TRBJ1-5 TRBV30 TRBD1 TGTGCCTGGACAGGGGGCGAGAATCAGCCCCAGCATTTT CAWTGGENQPQHF
NA TRBJ2-7 TRBV7-3 NA TGTGCCAGCAGCCCCCGGCCGGGATCAAAATACGAGCAGTACTTC CASSPRPGSKYEQYF
NA TRBJ2-7 TRBV5-5 NA TGTGCCAGCAGCTTGGAAGCAACCGCGGGGTACGAGCAGTACTTC CASSLEATAGYEQYF
NA TRBJ2-7 TRBV19 NA TGTGCCAGTAGTATCCGGGTCGGGGATACCTACGAGCAGTACTTC CASSIRVGDTYEQYF
NA TRBJ2-7 TRBV29-1 NA TGCAGCGTTGCGGTGTCGACCTACGAGCAGTACTTC CSVAVSTYEQYF
NA TRBJ2-7 TRBV2 NA TGTGCCAGCAGTGAACCGCGTGCGGGATTGTACGAGCAGTACTTC CASSEPRAGLYEQYF
NA TRBJ1-4 TRBV5-1 NA TGCGCCAGCAGCTTTCGGGGAACGGATGAAAAACTGTTTTTT CASSFRGTDEKLFF
NA TRBJ1-2 TRBV12-3/TRBV12-4 NA TGTGCCAGCAGTTTAGCGGGCGAATATGGCTACACCTTC CASSLAGEYGYTF
NA TRBJ1-2 TRBV9 NA TGTGCCAGCAGCCCGTCGGACAGCTCTAACTATGGCTACACCTTC CASSPSDSSNYGYTF
NA TRBJ2-5 TRBV5-1 TRBD2 TGCGCCAGCAGCTTGCCTAGCGGGAGGGCAAAGGGAGAGACCCAGTACTTC CASSLPSGRAKGETQYF
NA TRBJ1-6 TRBV5-1 TRBD1 TGCGCCAGCAGACCCGTACAGGGGGAAAATTCACCCCTCCACTTT CASRPVQGENSPLHF
NA TRBJ2-2 TRBV19 TRBD1 TGTGCCAGTAGTTCCTCCGCCGGGACAGGTACCGGGGAGCTGTTTTTT CASSSSAGTGTGELFF
NA TRBJ1-2 TRBV30 TRBD1 TGTGCCTGGACCCTTTCCCCCGGGACAGGGGCTATCTATGGCTACACCTTC CAWTLSPGTGAIYGYTF
NA TRBJ2-3 TRBV18 TRBD2 TGTGTTAGCGGGACACAGCTCCCGCAGTATTTT CVSGTQLPQYF
NA TRBJ1-4 TRBV19 TRBD1 TGTGCCAGTAGTGTCGGGACAGGTCTTAATGAAAAACTGTTTTTT CASSVGTGLNEKLFF
NA TRBJ2-1 TRBV18 NA TGTGCCAGCTACCAGGCGGGACGGGGGGCCCTCTATGAGCAGTTCTTC CASYQAGRGALYEQFF
NA TRBJ1-5 TRBV5-1 TRBD1 TGCGCCAGCAGCTTGGAAGGGACAGGGAGACAGCCCCAGCATTTT CASSLEGTGRQPQHF
NA TRBJ1-3 TRBV5-1 NA TGCGCCAGCAGTTACGCTGGGACTAACTCTGGAAACACCATATATTTT CASSYAGTNSGNTIYF
few TRBJ1-3 TRBV5-5 NA TGTGCCAGCAGCTTGGATGGATTGGGGAGCCCCTCTGGAAACACCATATATTTT CASSLDGLGSPSGNTIYF
NA TRBJ1-2 TRBV6-2/TRBV6-3 NA TGTGCCAGCAGTTACTCTCAAGGGAACAGGGCCAATGGCTACACCTTC CASSYSQGNRANGYTF
NA TRBJ2-5 TRBV13 TRBD1 TGTGCCAGCAGCCCGGGACAGCAAGAGACCCAGTACTTC CASSPGQQETQYF
NA TRBJ2-3 TRBV14 TRBD2 TGTGCCAGCAGCCGGACTAGCGGGGGAGCAGATACGCAGTATTTT CASSRTSGGADTQYF
NA TRBJ1-4 TRBV5-8 NA TGTGCCAGCACTCCCGATAGTGAAAAACTGTTTTTT CASTPDSEKLFF